This T cell receptor (beta chain) was recorded in a study of shared clonotypes between healthy human individuals. Across the whole study: Sampling drew on donors who were a couple of women and three men aged 18 to 49.

This clone has just a few counts. V gave up 6 bases and J gave up 3 bases; unmatched junction bases: 3. The CDR3 has 14 residues. CDR1 and CDR2 (germline): MNHEY, SVGAGI. Repertoires were generated with immunoSEQ multiplex PCR, while TCRdb's copy carries only in-frame clones and drops some. Among approximately 2.5 million clones listed, around nine tenths were seen once. The chain couples TRBV6-5 to TRBJ1-2, with TRBD1 matching 11 bases. Sequenced: naive CD4+ T cells sorted from blood. The subset denotes: CD45RA+ positively selected. This clonotype was sampled from a man aged 18-30 years in good health. In nucleotides, the CDR3 is TGTGCCAGCAGCAGGACAGGGGGCTACTATGGCTACACCTTC. This encodes CASSRTGGYYGYTF.